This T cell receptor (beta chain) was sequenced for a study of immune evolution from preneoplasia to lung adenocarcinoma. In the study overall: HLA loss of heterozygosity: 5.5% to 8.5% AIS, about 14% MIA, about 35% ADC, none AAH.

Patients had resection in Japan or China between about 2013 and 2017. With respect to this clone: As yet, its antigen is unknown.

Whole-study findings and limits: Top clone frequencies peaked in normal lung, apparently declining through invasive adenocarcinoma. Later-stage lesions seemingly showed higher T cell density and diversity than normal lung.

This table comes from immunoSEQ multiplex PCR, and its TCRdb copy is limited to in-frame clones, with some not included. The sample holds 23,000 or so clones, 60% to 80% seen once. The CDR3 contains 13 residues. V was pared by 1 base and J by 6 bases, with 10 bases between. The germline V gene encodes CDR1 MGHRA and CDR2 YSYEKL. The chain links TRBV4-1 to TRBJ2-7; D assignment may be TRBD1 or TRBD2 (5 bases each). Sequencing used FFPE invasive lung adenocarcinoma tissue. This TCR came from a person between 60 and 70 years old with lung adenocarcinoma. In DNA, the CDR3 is TGCGCCAGCAGCCAAGCGGCAGGGACCGAGCAGTACTTC. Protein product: CASSQAAGTEQYF.